Listed here are 15 T cell receptor beta chains from one sample, sequenced in a study of blood T cell repertoires in COVID-19. The repertoire was sequenced with immunoSEQ multiplex PCR; TCRdb's copy has only in-frame clones and lacks some. The table records 48,000 or so clones, about nine tenths of them present only once. The sequencing input was peripheral blood. The source of these receptors is a woman older than 75 with COVID-19, enrolled during active disease.

V and J are TRBV6-1 and TRBJ1-2; maybe TRBD1 (6 bases). V was cut by 2 bases and J by 0 bases, with 10 bases left in between. The CDR3 spans 15 residues. Germline loops: CDR1 MNHNS, CDR2 SASEGT. This CDR3 is CASSETGISNYGYTF. The CDR3 DNA is TGTGCCAGCAGTGAAACAGGGATTTCTAACTATGGCTACACCTTC.

The chain recombines TRBV5-1 with TRBJ1-6; 8 bases match TRBD1. The V and J ends lost 1 base and 5 bases, in that order; junction bases with no gene match: 5. CDR1 SGHRS and CDR2 YFSETQ come from the germline V gene. The CDR3 totals 16 residues. The CDR3 DNA reads as TGCGCCAGCAGCTTGACAGGGGGTGAGAATAATTCACCCCTCCACTTT. Translated: CASSLTGGENNSPLHF.

The genes are TRBV9 and TRBJ1-2, with 7 nucleotides matching TRBD1. Germline V gene lookup returns CDR1 SGDLS and CDR2 YYNGEE. The trim removed 4 bases at V and 4 bases at J, leaving 13 bases unmatched. There are 16 residues in the CDR3. The CDR3 reads CASSPLTTGVSYGYTF. For the CDR3, the DNA is TGTGCCAGCAGCCCCCTTACCACAGGGGTGAGCTATGGCTACACCTTC.

This clone was recorded only once. The chain is built from TRBV18 and TRBJ1-6; no firm D call. Germline CDR1 KGHSH, CDR2 LQKENI. This CDR3 has 15 amino acids. The germline V and J ends were trimmed by 4 bases and 4 bases, with 11 bases remaining between them. This CDR3 reads CASSRLQLYNSPLHF. Here the CDR3 DNA reads TGTGCCAGCTCACGGTTACAGCTATATAATTCACCCCTCCACTTT.

The J gene is TRBJ2-7, the V gene TRBV2; 12 nucleotides agree with TRBD2. Per germline, CDR1 SNHLY and CDR2 FYNNEI. The length of the CDR3 is 15 residues. The V segment lost 4 bases and the J segment 4 bases; nucleotides outside the gene matches: 5. The CDR3 spells CASSGRTSGDYEQYF. The CDR3 DNA follows: TGTGCCAGCAGTGGGAGGACTAGCGGGGATTACGAGCAGTACTTC.

V usage is TRBV7-9 and J usage is TRBJ1-1, with D possibly being TRBD1 (6 bases). Germline CDR1 SEHNR, CDR2 FQNEAQ (reference sequence). V lost 2 bases and J 1 base, leaving 11 bases between the germline ends. This CDR3 is built from 15 residues. The DNA of the CDR3 is TGTGCCAGCAGCTTACCCAGGGGTGGGAACACTGAAGCTTTCTTT. It translates to CASSLPRGGNTEAFF. The variable domain in full, completed from reference TRBV7-9 and TRBJ1-1, reads DTGVSQNPRHKITKRGQNVTFRCDPISEHNRLYWYRQTLGQGPEFLTYFQNEAQLEKSRLLSDRFSAERPKGSFSTLEIQRTEQGDSAMYLCASSLPRGGNTEAFFGQGTRLTVV.

This chain joins TRBV6-5 and TRBJ1-2; possible D gene TRBD1, 5 bases. The germline V gene has CDR1 MNHEY and CDR2 SVGAGI. Trimming cost V 4 bases and J 8 bases, with 20 bases left between them. The CDR3 has 15 amino acids. The CDR3 coding sequence is TGTGCCAGCAGTTCCCGACGGGTCAGGGTGTGGGGCTACACCTTC. Translating gives CASSSRRVRVWGYTF.

The chain uses TRBV19 and TRBJ1-5; 7 positions match TRBD1. V shed 2 bases and J 6 bases; nucleotides not matched to a gene: 10. The CDR3 has 16 residues. Germline CDR1 is LNHDA and CDR2 is SQIVND (reference sequence). DNA for the CDR3: TGTGCCAGTAGTATAAGGTCCAGGGCAGGGGGTCAGCCCCAGCATTTT. It codes for CASSIRSRAGGQPQHF.

The rearrangement uses TRBV5-4 and TRBJ2-7, with 10 bases matching TRBD1. The V gene end was trimmed by 9 bases and the J gene end by 7 bases; junction bases not matched to a gene: 16. Germline V gene lookup returns CDR1 SGHNT and CDR2 YYREEE (reference sequence). This CDR3 contains 15 residues. The CDR3 nucleotides are TGTGCCACTACCAAGGACAGGGGGGGGCTACGAGAGCAGTACTTC. This sequence encodes CATTKDRGGLREQYF.

This chain links TRBV28 with TRBJ1-5; D not resolved. CDR3 length equals 15 residues. V dropped 7 bases and J dropped 0 bases, with 13 bases sitting between them. Germline V gives CDR1 MDHEN, CDR2 SYDVKM. CDR3 loop: CASKMLSLSNQPQHF. For the CDR3, the DNA is TGTGCCAGCAAAATGCTGAGTCTTAGCAATCAGCCCCAGCATTTT.

The chain joins TRBV6-2 or TRBV6-3 to TRBJ1-5; D gene uncertain. V was trimmed by 0 bases and J by 4 bases, leaving 10 bases between them. Per germline, CDR1 MNHEY and CDR2 SVGEGT. This CDR3 region has 15 residues. For the CDR3, the DNA is TGTGCCAGCAGTTACTCGATGGCGGGTAATCAGCCCCAGCATTTT. Translated: CASSYSMAGNQPQHF.

This chain joins TRBV7-8 and TRBJ1-5, with TRBD1 matching over 10 bases. The J segment lost 3 bases and the V segment lost 5 bases, leaving 4 bases of the junction unmatched. CDR1 and CDR2 (germline): SGHVS, FQNEAQ. The CDR3 loop spans 15 amino acids. In DNA form, the CDR3 reads TGTGCCAGCAGCGTCGGGACAGGGGACAATCAGCCCCAGCATTTT. It specifies CASSVGTGDNQPQHF. Based on the CDR3 plus reference TRBV7-8 and TRBJ1-5, the full variable domain is GAGVSQSPRYKVAKRGQDVALRCDPISGHVSLFWYQQALGQGPEFLTYFQNEAQLDKSGLPSDRFFAERPEGSVSTLKIQRTQQEDSAVYLCASSVGTGDNQPQHFGDGTRLSIL.

The chain uses TRBV14 and TRBJ2-2; the D gene is possibly TRBD2 (5 bases). Germline assignment: CDR1 SGHDN and CDR2 FVKESK. The V end lost 7 bases, the J end lost 8 bases, and 17 bases lay between the germline ends. The CDR3 spans 14 residues. The CDR3 protein is CASKPGILTGELFF. CDR3 nucleotide sequence: TGTGCCAGCAAACCCGGGATCCTGACTGGGGAGCTGTTTTTT.

The chain couples TRBV5-1 to TRBJ1-3; 9 bases fit TRBD1. With V trimmed by 0 bases and J by 2 bases, 9 bases remained unmatched. Germline V gene sequence: CDR1 SGHRS, CDR2 YFSETQ. This CDR3 contains 18 residues. CDR3 region: CASSLAGTGRMAGNTIYF. DNA for the CDR3: TGCGCCAGCAGCTTGGCCGGGACAGGGAGGATGGCTGGAAACACCATATATTTT.

This clone was seen a single time. The V call is TRBV6-5, the J call TRBJ2-7, with a possible D match to TRBD1 (7 bases). CDR1 MNHEY and CDR2 SVGAGI come from the germline V gene. V lost 6 bases to trimming and J lost 2 bases, with 14 bases between them. The length of the CDR3 is 14 residues. The CDR3 loop reads CASRLQGGTYEQYF. CDR3 DNA: TGTGCCAGCAGACTCCAGGGGGGCACCTACGAGCAGTACTTC.